The entry below describes one TCR beta chain. V lost 2 bases and J 0 bases, leaving 14 bases between the germline ends. The CDR3 is 17 residues long. The germline V gene has CDR1 LGHNA and CDR2 YNFKEQ. Produced via immunoSEQ multiplex PCR; TCRdb's table is partial and in-frame only. The sample has roughly 80,000 clones; approximately 93% are singletons. These data belong to a study of cytomegalovirus exposure and HLA in healthy donors. Sequenced sample: PBMCs. The rearrangement links TRBV4-2 to TRBJ2-1; D is undetermined. The clonotype originates from a young woman in good health and CMV-seronegative. CDR3 region: CASSQPGPRSSYNEQFF. CDR3 in DNA: TGTGCCAGCAGCCAACCGGGTCCTCGAAGCTCCTACAATGAGCAGTTCTTC.